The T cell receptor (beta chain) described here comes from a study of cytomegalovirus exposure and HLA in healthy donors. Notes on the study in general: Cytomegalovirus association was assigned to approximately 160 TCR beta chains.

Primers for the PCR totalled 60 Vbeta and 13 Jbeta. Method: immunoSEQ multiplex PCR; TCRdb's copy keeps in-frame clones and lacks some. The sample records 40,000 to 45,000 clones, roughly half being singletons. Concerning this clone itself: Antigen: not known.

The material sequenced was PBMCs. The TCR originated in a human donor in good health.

CDR3: CASSLTGAGTGELFF. The CDR3 nucleotides are TGTGCCAGCAGTCTGACAGGGGCGGGCACCGGGGAGCTGTTTTTT. This chain links TRBV6-1 with TRBJ2-2; the match to TRBD1 covers 8 bases. The CDR3 is made up of 15 amino acids. Germline CDR1 reads MNHNS; CDR2 reads SASEGT. J lost 4 bases, V lost 5 bases, and 6 bases had no gene match.